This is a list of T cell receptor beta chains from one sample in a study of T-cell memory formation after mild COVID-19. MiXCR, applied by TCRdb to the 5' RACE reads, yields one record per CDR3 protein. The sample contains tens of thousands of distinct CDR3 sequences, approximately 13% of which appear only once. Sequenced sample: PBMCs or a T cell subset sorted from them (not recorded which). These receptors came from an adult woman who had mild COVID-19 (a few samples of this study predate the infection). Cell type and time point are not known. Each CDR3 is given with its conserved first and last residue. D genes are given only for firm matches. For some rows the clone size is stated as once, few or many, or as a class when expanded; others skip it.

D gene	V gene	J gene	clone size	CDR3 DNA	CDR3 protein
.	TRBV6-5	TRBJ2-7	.	TGTGCCAGCAGTTACGGACAAATCTCCTACGAGCAGTACTTC	CASSYGQISYEQYF
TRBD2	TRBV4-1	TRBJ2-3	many	TGCGCCAGCAGCCAATATAGCGGGGGCACAGATACGCAGTATTTT	CASSQYSGGTDTQYF
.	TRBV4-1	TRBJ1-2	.	TGCGCCAGCAGCCAAGATCTGGCAGGAAACTATGGCTACACCTTC	CASSQDLAGNYGYTF
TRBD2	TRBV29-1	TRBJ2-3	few	TGCAGCGTTGGATCTGCGTATCTGACTAGCGGCGCTGGAGATACGCAGTATTTT	CSVGSAYLTSGAGDTQYF
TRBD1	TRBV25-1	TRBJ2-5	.	TGTGCCAGCAGTGACTTCCCCGCCGGGACAGGGTTTGGGGAGACCCAGTACTTC	CASSDFPAGTGFGETQYF
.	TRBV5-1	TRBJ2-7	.	TGCGCCAGCAGCTACGGGACGCAATACGAGCAGTACTTC	CASSYGTQYEQYF
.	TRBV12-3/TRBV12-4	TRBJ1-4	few	TGTGCCAGCAGTCCAAACTGGGGAGAAAAACTGTTTTTT	CASSPNWGEKLFF
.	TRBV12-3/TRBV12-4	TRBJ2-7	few	TGTGCCAGCAGTTTAGGCTTCCACGAGCAGTACTTC	CASSLGFHEQYF
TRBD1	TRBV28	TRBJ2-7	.	TGTGCCAGCAGTTTGGGACAGGGTCCCTACGAGCAGTACTTC	CASSLGQGPYEQYF
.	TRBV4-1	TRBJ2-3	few	TGCGCCAGCAGCCAAGTAGGGGGCACAGATACGCAGTATTTT	CASSQVGGTDTQYF
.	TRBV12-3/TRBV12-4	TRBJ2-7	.	TGTGCCAGCAGTTTACCGGGAAACTACGAGCAGTACTTC	CASSLPGNYEQYF
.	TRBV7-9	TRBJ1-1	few	TGTGCCAGCAGCTTAGGCTGGAACACTGAAGCTTTCTTT	CASSLGWNTEAFF
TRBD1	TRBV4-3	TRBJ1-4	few	TGCGCCAGCAGCCAGATTTCCCGGACAGGGGAGGAAAAACTGTTTTTT	CASSQISRTGEEKLFF
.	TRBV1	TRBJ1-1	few	TGCACCAGCAGCCAAGATGCCCCAACAGAGTACACTGAAGCTTTCTTT	CTSSQDAPTEYTEAFF
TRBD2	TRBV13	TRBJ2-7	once	TGTGCCAGCAGCCCCCAGGGCGAGGGAGGGTACGAGCAGTACTTC	CASSPQGEGGYEQYF
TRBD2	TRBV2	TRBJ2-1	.	TGTGCACTAGCGGGACCATACAATGAGCAGTTCTTC	CALAGPYNEQFF
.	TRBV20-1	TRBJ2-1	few	TGCAGTGCTAGAGAGTACAGGACTACTCCCTCTTACTATCACAATGAGCAGTTCTTC	CSAREYRTTPSYYHNEQFF
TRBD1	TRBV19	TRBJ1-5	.	TGTGCCAGTAGTATAGTCACAGGGGGAAGCAATCAGCCCCAGCATTTT	CASSIVTGGSNQPQHF
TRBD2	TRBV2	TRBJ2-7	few	TGTGCCAGCAGTGAAGGGATTAGGGAGGGCTCCTACGAGCAGTACTTC	CASSEGIREGSYEQYF
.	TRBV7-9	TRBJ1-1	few	TGTGCCAGCAGCTTAACGGGGGCCGCTGAAGCTTTCTTT	CASSLTGAAEAFF
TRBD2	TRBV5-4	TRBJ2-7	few	TGTGCCAGCAGCATTGCGGGACTAGCGGGACCTAGCTCCTACGAGCAGTACTTC	CASSIAGLAGPSSYEQYF
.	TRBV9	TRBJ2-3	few	TGTGCCAGCAGCGAATCCCAGCTAGATACGCAGTATTTT	CASSESQLDTQYF
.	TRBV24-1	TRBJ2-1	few	TGTGCCACCAGTGACAAGGACCGGGGGAGCTCCTACAATGAGCAGTTCTTC	CATSDKDRGSSYNEQFF
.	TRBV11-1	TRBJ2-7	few	TGTGCCAGCAGCTTTGGCGGGGCCGCCTACGAGCAGTACTTC	CASSFGGAAYEQYF
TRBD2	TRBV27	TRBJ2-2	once	TGTGCCAGCAGTGGGGAGCGGGAGGTCGGCACCGGGGAGCTGTTTTTT	CASSGEREVGTGELFF
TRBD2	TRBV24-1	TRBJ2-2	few	TGTGCCACGAGTGGGGGACTACCCAACACCGGGGAGCTGTTTTTT	CATSGGLPNTGELFF
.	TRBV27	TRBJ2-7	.	TGTGCCAGCAGTCTTGAGGGGCGGAACTATTACGAGCAGTACTTC	CASSLEGRNYYEQYF
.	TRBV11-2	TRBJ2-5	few	TGTGCCAGCGGGGGGACCCAGTACTTC	CASGGTQYF
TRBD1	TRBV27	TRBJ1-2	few	TGTGCCAGCAGCTGGGACAGGTTGGATAACTATGGCTACACCTTC	CASSWDRLDNYGYTF
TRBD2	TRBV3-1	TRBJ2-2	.	TGTGCCAGCAGCCGACTAGCGGGGGGCACCGGGGAGCTGTTTTTT	CASSRLAGGTGELFF
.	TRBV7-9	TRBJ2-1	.	TGTGCCAGCAGCTACTGGACAGATGATTACAATGAGCAGTTCTTC	CASSYWTDDYNEQFF
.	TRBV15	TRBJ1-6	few	TGTGCCACCAGCAGAGTTGATAATTCACCCCTCCACTTT	CATSRVDNSPLHF
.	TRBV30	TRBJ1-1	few	TGTGCCTGGAGGGAACAGGTGAACACTGAAGCTTTCTTT	CAWREQVNTEAFF
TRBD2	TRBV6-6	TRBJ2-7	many	TGTGCCAGCAGTTACCTAGCGGGGGATACCTACGAGCAGTACTTC	CASSYLAGDTYEQYF
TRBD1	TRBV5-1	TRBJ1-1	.	TGCGCCAGCAGCCCCGGACAGGGGGTTTCGACTGATGCTTTCTTT	CASSPGQGVSTDAFF
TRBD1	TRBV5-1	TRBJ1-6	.	TGCGCCAGCAGCTTAGGATGGGCAGGGGGTGCCTCACCCCTCCACTTT	CASSLGWAGGASPLHF
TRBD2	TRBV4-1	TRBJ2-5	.	TGCGCCAGCAGCCCTAGCGGGGGGTTCCAAGAGACCCAGTACTTC	CASSPSGGFQETQYF
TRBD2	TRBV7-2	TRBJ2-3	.	TGTGCCAGCAGTTTCCCTAGACTAGCGGGCACAGATACGCAGTATTTT	CASSFPRLAGTDTQYF
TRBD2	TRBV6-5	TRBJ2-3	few	TGTGCCAGCAGTCCGACTAGCGGGGCAGATACGCAGTATTTT	CASSPTSGADTQYF
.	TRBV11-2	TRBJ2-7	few	TGTGCCAGCAGCTTAGATGATTTGGGGCCGTATCATTCCTACGAGCAGTACTTC	CASSLDDLGPYHSYEQYF
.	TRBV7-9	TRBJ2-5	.	TGTGCCAGCAGCTCGGCCGGGGGAGTAGTCGCCGAGACCCAGTACTTC	CASSSAGGVVAETQYF
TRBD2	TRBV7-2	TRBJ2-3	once	TGTGCCAGCAGCTGGGGACTAGCGGGGGTCCCAGATACGCAGTATTTT	CASSWGLAGVPDTQYF
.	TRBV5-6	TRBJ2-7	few	TGTGCCAGCAGCGCGGACCCTTCCTACGAGCAGTACTTC	CASSADPSYEQYF
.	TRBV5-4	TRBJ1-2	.	TGTGCCAGCAGGGCGACAGGTGACTATGGCTACACCTTC	CASRATGDYGYTF
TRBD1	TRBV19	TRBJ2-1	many	TGTGCCAGTTCCGACAGGGGGAGTTCCTACAATGAGCAGTTCTTC	CASSDRGSSYNEQFF
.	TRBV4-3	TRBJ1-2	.	TGCGCCAGCAGCCAAGATACCTCCCTGGGTGGCTACACCTTC	CASSQDTSLGGYTF
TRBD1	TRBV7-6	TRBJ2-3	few	TGTGCCAGCAGCTCCGGGACAGGGGTCACAGATACGCAGTATTTT	CASSSGTGVTDTQYF
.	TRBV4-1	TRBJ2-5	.	TGCGCCAGCAGCCACCTGGGGGGCGGGGGCCGCGAGACCCAGTACTTC	CASSHLGGGGRETQYF
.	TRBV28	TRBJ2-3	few	TGTGCCAGCAGCTCCGCTCAGGTGCGTTTCGACCGGGAAGATACGCAGTATTTT	CASSSAQVRFDREDTQYF
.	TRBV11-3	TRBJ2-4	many	TGTGCCAGCAGCGCCGGACTCGGCGCCCTAGCCAAAAACATTCAGTACTTC	CASSAGLGALAKNIQYF
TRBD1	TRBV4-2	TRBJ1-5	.	TGTGCCAGCAGCCCAGAGAGGACAGGGGTTTATCAGCCCCAGCATTTT	CASSPERTGVYQPQHF
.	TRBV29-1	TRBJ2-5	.	TGCAGCGTTGAAGGTGGGGGTCCCTACGAGACCCAGTACTTC	CSVEGGGPYETQYF